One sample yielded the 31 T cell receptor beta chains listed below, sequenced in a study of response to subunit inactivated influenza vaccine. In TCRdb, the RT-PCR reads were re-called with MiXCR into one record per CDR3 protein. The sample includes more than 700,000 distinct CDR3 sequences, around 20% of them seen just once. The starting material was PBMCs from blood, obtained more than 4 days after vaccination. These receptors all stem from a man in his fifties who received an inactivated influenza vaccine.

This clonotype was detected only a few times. The CDR3 reads CASSLDRNEQYF. DNA for the CDR3: TGTGCCAGCAGCCTCGACCGCAACGAGCAGTACTTC. The V call is TRBV7-9, the J call TRBJ2-7; D not resolved. The germline V and J ends were trimmed by 5 bases and 5 bases, with 10 bases remaining between them. Germline lookup yields CDR1 SEHNR and CDR2 FQNEAQ (reference sequence). The CDR3 covers 12 residues.

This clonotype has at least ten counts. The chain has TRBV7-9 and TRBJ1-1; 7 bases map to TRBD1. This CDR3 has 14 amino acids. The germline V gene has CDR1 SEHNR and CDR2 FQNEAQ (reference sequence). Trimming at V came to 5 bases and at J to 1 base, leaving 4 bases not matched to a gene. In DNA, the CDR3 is TGTGCCAGCAGCGTAGGGACAGCGAACACTGAAGCTTTCTTT. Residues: CASSVGTANTEAFF.

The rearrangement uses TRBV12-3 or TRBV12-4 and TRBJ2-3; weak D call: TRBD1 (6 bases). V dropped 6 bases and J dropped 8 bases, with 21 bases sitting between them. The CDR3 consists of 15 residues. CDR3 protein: CASSLVGHKRSTQYF. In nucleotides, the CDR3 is TGTGCCAGCAGCCTAGTGGGACACAAAAGGAGTACGCAGTATTTT.

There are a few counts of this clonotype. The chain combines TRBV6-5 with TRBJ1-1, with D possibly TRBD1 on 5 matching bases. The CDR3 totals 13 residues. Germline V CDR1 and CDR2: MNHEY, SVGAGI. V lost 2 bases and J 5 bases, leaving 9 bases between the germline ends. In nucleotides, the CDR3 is TGTGCCAGCAGTTACGCAGGGTCGACTGAAGCTTTCTTT. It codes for CASSYAGSTEAFF.

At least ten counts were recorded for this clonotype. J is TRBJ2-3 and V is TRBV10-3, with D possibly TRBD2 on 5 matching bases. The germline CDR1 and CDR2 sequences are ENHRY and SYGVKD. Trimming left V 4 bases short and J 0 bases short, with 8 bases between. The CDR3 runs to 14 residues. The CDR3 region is CAISGPGSTDTQYF. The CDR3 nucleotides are TGTGCCATCAGTGGCCCGGGAAGCACAGATACGCAGTATTTT.

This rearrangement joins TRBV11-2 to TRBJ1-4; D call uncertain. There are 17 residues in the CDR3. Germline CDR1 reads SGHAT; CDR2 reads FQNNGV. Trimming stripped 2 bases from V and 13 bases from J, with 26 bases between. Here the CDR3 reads CASSLHIGRGLSPSLFF. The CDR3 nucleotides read TGTGCCAGCAGCTTACATATAGGTCGGGGTCTTAGCCCTTCACTGTTTTTT.

The CDR3 reads CASSNDRGETQYF. The CDR3 nucleotides are TGCGCCAGCAGCAATGACAGGGGGGAGACCCAGTACTTC. The V gene is TRBV5-1, the J gene TRBJ2-5, with 9 bases identical to TRBD1. Unmatched junction bases numbered 3, after V lost 4 bases and J lost 5 bases. The CDR3 totals 13 residues. Germline CDR1 reads SGHRS; CDR2 reads YFSETQ. The full variable domain, completed using reference TRBV5-1 and TRBJ2-5, is KAGVTQTPRYLIKTRGQQVTLSCSPISGHRSVSWYQQTPGQGLQFLFEYFSETQRNKGNFPGRFSGRQFSNSRSEMNVSTLELGDSALYLCASSNDRGETQYFGPGTRLLVL.

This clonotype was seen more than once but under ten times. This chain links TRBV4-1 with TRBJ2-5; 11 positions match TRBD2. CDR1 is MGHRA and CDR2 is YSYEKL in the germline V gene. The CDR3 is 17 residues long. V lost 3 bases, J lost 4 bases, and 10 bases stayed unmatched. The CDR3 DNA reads TGCGCCAGCAGCCAGGAGACTAGCGGGGTAAAGAGAGAGACCCAGTACTTC. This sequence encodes CASSQETSGVKRETQYF.

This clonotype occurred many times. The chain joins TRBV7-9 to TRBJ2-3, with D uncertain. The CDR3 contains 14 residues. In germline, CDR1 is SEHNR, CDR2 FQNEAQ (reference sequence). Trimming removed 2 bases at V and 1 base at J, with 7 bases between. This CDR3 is CASSLNIGTDTQYF. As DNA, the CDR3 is TGTGCCAGCAGCTTAAACATCGGCACAGATACGCAGTATTTT.

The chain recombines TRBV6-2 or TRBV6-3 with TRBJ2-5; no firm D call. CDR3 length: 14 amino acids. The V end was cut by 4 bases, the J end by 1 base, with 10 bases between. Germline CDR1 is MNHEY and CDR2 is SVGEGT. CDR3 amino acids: CASSWVAVQETQYF. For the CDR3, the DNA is TGTGCCAGCAGTTGGGTGGCCGTCCAAGAGACCCAGTACTTC.

The CDR3 protein is CASSQDRASGSSPTDTQYF. The CDR3 DNA sequence: TGTGCCAGCAGCCAAGATAGAGCTAGCGGGAGCTCCCCCACAGATACGCAGTATTTT. The rearrangement joins TRBV4-2 to TRBJ2-3; 10 bases map to TRBD2. J lost 2 bases, V lost 0 bases, and 11 bases had no gene match. This CDR3 has 19 residues. Per the germline V gene, CDR1 is LGHNA and CDR2 is YNFKEQ.

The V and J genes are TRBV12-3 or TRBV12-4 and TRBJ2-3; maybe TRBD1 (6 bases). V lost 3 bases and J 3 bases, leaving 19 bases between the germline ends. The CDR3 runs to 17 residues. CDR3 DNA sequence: TGTGCCAGCAGTTTTAGAGGGGGTAGGGGTTTGACAGATACGCAGTATTTT. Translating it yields CASSFRGGRGLTDTQYF.

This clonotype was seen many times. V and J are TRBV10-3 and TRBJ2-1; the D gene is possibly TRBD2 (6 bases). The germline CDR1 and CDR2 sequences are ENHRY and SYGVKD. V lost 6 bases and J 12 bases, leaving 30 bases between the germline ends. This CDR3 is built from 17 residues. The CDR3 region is CAISLFSKGGPSRRQFF. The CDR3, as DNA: TGTGCCATCAGCCTCTTTTCGAAGGGAGGCCCCTCCCGGCGGCAGTTCTTC.

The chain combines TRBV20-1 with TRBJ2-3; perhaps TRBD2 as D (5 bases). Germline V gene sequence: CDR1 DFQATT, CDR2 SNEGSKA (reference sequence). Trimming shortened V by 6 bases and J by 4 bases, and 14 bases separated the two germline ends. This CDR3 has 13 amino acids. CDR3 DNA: TGCAGTGCCCCCGTGGCCGGGGCAGATACGCAGTATTTT. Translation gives CSAPVAGADTQYF.

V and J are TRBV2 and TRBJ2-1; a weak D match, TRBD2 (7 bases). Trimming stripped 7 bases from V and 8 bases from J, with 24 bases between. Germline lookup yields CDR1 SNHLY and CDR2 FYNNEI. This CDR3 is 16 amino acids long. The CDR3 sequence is CASTRGLAEFAYEQFF. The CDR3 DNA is TGTGCCAGCACCAGGGGTCTAGCGGAATTCGCGTATGAGCAGTTCTTC. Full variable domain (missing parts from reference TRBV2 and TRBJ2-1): EPEVTQTPSHQVTQMGQEVILRCVPISNHLYFYWYRQILGQKVEFLVSFYNNEISEKSEIFDDQFSVERPDGSNFTLKIRSTKLEDSAMYFCASTRGLAEFAYEQFFGPGTRLTVL.

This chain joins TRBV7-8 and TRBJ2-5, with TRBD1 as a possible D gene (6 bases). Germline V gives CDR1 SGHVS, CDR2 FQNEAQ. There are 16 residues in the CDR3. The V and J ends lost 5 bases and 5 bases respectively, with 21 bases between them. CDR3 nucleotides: TGTGCCAGCAGCCCCCAAGCTACAGGGTTCGGGGAGACCCAGTACTTC. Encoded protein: CASSPQATGFGETQYF.

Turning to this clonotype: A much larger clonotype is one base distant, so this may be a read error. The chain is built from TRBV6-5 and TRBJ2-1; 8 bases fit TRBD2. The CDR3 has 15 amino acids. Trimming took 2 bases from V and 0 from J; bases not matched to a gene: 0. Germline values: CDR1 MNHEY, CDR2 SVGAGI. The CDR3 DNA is TGTGCCAGCAGTTACGGGACTAGCTCCTACAATGAGCAGTTCTTC. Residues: CASSYGTSSYNEQFF.

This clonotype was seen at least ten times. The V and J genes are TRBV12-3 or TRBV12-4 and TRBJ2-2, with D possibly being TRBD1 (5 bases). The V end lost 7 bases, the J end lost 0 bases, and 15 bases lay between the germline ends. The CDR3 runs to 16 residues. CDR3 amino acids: CASTQADSPNTGELFF. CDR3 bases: TGTGCCAGCACTCAGGCTGACAGCCCGAACACCGGGGAGCTGTTTTTT.

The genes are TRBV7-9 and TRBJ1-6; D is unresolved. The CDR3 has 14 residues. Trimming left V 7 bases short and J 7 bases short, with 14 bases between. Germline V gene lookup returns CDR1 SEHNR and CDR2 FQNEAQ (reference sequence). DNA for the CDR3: TGTGCCAGCACGTCAACATCTTCGAATTCACCCCTCCACTTT. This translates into CASTSTSSNSPLHF.

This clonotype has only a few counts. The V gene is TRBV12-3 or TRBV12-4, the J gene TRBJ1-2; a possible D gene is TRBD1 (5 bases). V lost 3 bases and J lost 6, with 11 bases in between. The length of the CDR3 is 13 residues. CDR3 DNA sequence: TGTGCCAGCAGTTTTGTTGCGGGGGATGGCTACACCTTC. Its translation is CASSFVAGDGYTF.

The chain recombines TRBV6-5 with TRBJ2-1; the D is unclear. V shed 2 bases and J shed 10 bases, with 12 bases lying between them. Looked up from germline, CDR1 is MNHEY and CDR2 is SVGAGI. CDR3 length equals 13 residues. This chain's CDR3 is CASSYPKAREQFF. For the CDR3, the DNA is TGTGCCAGCAGTTACCCCAAGGCTCGAGAGCAGTTCTTC.

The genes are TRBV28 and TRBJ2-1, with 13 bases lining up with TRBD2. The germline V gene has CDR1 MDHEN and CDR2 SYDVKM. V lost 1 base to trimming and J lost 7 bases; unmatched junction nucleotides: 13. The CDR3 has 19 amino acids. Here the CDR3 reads CASSLLGLAGETPVNEQFF. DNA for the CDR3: TGTGCCAGCAGTTTATTAGGACTAGCGGGAGAAACCCCGGTGAATGAGCAGTTCTTC.

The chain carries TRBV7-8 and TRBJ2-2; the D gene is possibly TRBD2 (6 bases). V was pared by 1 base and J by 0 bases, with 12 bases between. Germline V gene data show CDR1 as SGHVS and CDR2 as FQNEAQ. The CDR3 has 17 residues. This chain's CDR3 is CASSLEYSGPNTGELFF. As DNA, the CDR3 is TGTGCCAGCAGCTTAGAATACAGCGGGCCGAACACCGGGGAGCTGTTTTTT.

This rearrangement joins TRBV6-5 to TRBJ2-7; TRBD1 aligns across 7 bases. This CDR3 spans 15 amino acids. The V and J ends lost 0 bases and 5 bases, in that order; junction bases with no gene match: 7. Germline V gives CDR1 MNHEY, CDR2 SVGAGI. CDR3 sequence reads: CASSYSETGKDEQYF. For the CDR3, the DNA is TGTGCCAGCAGTTACTCGGAGACAGGGAAAGACGAGCAGTACTTC.

This CDR3 reads CASIFDSPGELFF. As DNA, the CDR3 is TGTGCCAGCATCTTCGACTCGCCCGGGGAGCTGTTTTTT. The chain couples TRBV12-3 or TRBV12-4 to TRBJ2-2; D is ambiguous. The CDR3 is 13 residues long. Trimming removed 7 bases at V and 6 bases at J, with 12 bases between.

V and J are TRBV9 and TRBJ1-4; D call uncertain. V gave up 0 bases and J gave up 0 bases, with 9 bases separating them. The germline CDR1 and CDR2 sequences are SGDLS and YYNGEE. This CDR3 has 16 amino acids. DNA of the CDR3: TGTGCCAGCAGCGTAGCGCCACATGCAACTAATGAAAAACTGTTTTTT. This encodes CASSVAPHATNEKLFF.

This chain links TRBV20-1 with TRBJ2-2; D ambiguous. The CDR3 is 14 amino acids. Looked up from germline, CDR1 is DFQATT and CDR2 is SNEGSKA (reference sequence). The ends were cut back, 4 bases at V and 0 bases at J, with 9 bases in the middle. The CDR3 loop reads CSATSGANTGELFF. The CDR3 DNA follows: TGCAGTGCTACCTCAGGAGCGAACACCGGGGAGCTGTTTTTT.

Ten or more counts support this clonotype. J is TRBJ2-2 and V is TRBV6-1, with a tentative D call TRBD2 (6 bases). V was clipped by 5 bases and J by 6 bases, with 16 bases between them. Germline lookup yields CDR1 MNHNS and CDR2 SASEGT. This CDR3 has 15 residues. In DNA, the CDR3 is TGTGCCAGCAGTCCCACCGCGGGGCTCTCCGGGGAGCTGTTTTTT. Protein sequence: CASSPTAGLSGELFF.

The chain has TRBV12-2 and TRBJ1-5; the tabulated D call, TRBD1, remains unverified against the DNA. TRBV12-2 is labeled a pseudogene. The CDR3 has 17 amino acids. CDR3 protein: CASRPDRGVSRNQPQHF. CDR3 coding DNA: TGTGCAAGTCGACCTGACAGGGGGGTTTCTCGCAATCAGCCCCAGCATTTT.

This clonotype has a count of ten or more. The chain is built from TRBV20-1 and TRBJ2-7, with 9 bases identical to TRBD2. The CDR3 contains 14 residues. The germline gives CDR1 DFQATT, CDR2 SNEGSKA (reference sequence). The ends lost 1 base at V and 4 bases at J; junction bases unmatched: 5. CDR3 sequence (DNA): TGCAGTGCTAGAGGTACTAGCGGGTTGTACGAGCAGTACTTC. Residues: CSARGTSGLYEQYF.

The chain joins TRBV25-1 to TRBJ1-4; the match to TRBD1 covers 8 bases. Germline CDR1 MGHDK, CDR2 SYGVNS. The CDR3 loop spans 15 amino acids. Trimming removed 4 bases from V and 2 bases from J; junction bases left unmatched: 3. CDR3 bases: TGTGCCAGCAGTGCACGGACAGGGACTAATGAAAAACTGTTTTTT. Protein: CASSARTGTNEKLFF.